Below, 30 T cell receptor beta chains from the same sample are listed, as sequenced in a study of T-cell reconstitution after alpha-beta-depleted transplantation in children. The TCRbeta library was prepared with unique molecular identifiers. TCRdb reprocessed the PCR reads via MiXCR and lists one record per CDR3 protein. The data show about a million distinct CDR3 sequences, 25% to 30% seen once. The sample in question was PBMCs, mostly from graft donor cells, obtained 360 days after TCRalphabeta/CD19-depleted stem cell transplant. The receptors derive from a boy in the first two years of life who had a stem cell transplant for SCID, so the T cells may come from the graft donor.

The chain combines TRBV12-3 or TRBV12-4 with TRBJ2-3; D may be TRBD2 (6 bases). V lost 5 bases, J lost 2 bases, and 14 bases lay in between. The CDR3 covers 15 residues. CDR3 DNA: TGTGCCAGCAGTCCGTGGGACTTCTCCACAGATACGCAGTATTTT. It codes for CASSPWDFSTDTQYF.

This clonotype appeared a few times. The rearrangement uses TRBV7-2 and TRBJ1-1, with D perhaps matching TRBD1 (5 bases). Trimming pared 0 bases from V and 0 bases from J, leaving 11 bases between. The CDR3 is made up of 16 amino acids. In germline, CDR1 is SGHTA, CDR2 FQGNSA. This chain's CDR3 is CASSLARVGVNTEAFF. The DNA of the CDR3 is TGTGCCAGCAGCTTAGCCAGGGTAGGAGTGAACACTGAAGCTTTCTTT.

The rearrangement uses TRBV7-8 and TRBJ2-2; 9 bases map to TRBD2. Germline assignment: CDR1 SGHVS and CDR2 FQNEAQ. CDR3 length: 17 residues. Losses at the gene ends were 2 bases for V and 1 base for J; bases not matched to a gene: 5. The CDR3 sequence: CASSLLAGLKNTGELFF. The CDR3 bases are TGTGCCAGCAGCTTACTAGCGGGGCTTAAGAACACCGGGGAGCTGTTTTTT.

The gene calls are TRBV5-1 and TRBJ2-7, with 8 bases lining up with TRBD1. The germline gives CDR1 SGHRS, CDR2 YFSETQ. With V trimmed by 4 bases and J by 4 bases, 4 bases remained unmatched. The CDR3 is 13 residues long. The CDR3 DNA reads TGCGCCAGCAGCGTGACAGGGGTATACGAGCAGTACTTC. This translates into CASSVTGVYEQYF.

The V and J genes are TRBV20-1 and TRBJ2-3, with a possible D match to TRBD2 (6 bases). The CDR3 has 15 residues. Trimming took 3 bases from V and 4 from J, leaving 17 bases between them. Germline loops: CDR1 DFQATT, CDR2 SNEGSKA (reference sequence). Here the CDR3 DNA reads TGCAGTGCTAGCCCCGGGACTCGTCACCCAGATACGCAGTATTTT. Its translation: CSASPGTRHPDTQYF.

V and J are TRBV12-3 or TRBV12-4 and TRBJ2-2; D may be TRBD1 or TRBD2 (5 bases each). V was clipped by 2 bases and J by 3 bases, with 16 bases between them. CDR3 length equals 17 residues. Here the CDR3 reads CASSLRGGLGYTGELFF. CDR3 nucleotides: TGTGCCAGCAGTTTAAGGGGTGGACTTGGGTACACCGGGGAGCTGTTTTTT.

The rearrangement uses TRBV10-3 and TRBJ1-5; a weak D match, TRBD1 (6 bases). V was pared by 0 bases and J by 11 bases, with 17 bases between. This CDR3 contains 15 residues. Germline V gene sequence: CDR1 ENHRY, CDR2 SYGVKD. The CDR3 sequence is CAISESIQGNLTQHF. As DNA, the CDR3 is TGTGCCATCAGTGAGTCGATACAGGGAAATTTGACCCAGCATTTT.

This clonotype has a handful of counts. The chain recombines TRBV3-1 with TRBJ1-2, with 7 positions matching TRBD1. CDR1 and CDR2 from the germline V gene are LGHDT and YNNKEL (reference sequence). The trim removed 4 bases at V and 3 bases at J, leaving 5 bases unmatched. The CDR3 consists of 14 residues. The CDR3: CASSRGTAHYGYTF. In DNA form, the CDR3 reads TGTGCCAGCAGCCGCGGGACAGCCCACTATGGCTACACCTTC.

V and J are TRBV5-1 and TRBJ1-6, with TRBD1 matching over 7 bases. Germline assignment: CDR1 SGHRS and CDR2 YFSETQ. The J segment lost 7 bases and the V segment lost 4 bases, leaving 2 bases of the junction unmatched. CDR3 length equals 13 residues. The CDR3 DNA follows: TGCGCCAGCAGCGGACAGGAGAATTCACCCCTCCACTTT. Encoded protein: CASSGQENSPLHF.

The rearrangement uses TRBV7-9 and TRBJ1-4; TRBD1 aligns across 7 bases. This CDR3 comprises 14 residues. V trimming: 1 base; J trimming: 8 bases; junction bases outside the gene matches: 4. The germline V gene has CDR1 SEHNR and CDR2 FQNEAQ (reference sequence). The CDR3 DNA follows: TGTGCCAGCAGCTTAGTAGGGGGCAAGGAAAAACTGTTTTTT. As protein: CASSLVGGKEKLFF.

The chain is built from TRBV21-1 and TRBJ2-1; TRBD1, the table's D call, lacks a check against the DNA. TRBV21-1 counts as a pseudogene. The CDR3 is made up of 15 amino acids. CDR3 protein: CASSKEDRGYNEQFF. CDR3 DNA: TGTGCCAGCAGCAAAGAAGACAGGGGTTACAATGAGCAGTTCTTC.

The chain uses TRBV7-2 and TRBJ2-1, with 11 bases matching TRBD2. V lost 5 bases to trimming and J lost 8 bases; unmatched junction nucleotides: 11. The CDR3 runs 16 residues. Germline CDR1 SGHTA, CDR2 FQGNSA. In DNA form, the CDR3 reads TGTGCCAGCAGCCTTACGATACTAGCGGGGGAGCATGAGCAGTTCTTC. Protein product: CASSLTILAGEHEQFF.

The sample holds many counts of this clonotype. The V gene is TRBV12-3 or TRBV12-4, the J gene TRBJ2-7, with D perhaps matching TRBD2 (7 bases). This CDR3 is built from 14 residues. V gave up 3 bases and J gave up 2 bases, with 11 bases separating them. CDR3 coding DNA: TGTGCCAGCAGTTTTGGGGGGGGCCCCTACGAGCAGTACTTC. Protein: CASSFGGGPYEQYF.

This clonotype was recorded a few times. The chain uses TRBV20-1 and TRBJ2-2; D gene uncertain. The CDR3 sequence is 15 residues long. Per germline, CDR1 DFQATT and CDR2 SNEGSKA (reference sequence). Between the trimmed V and J ends, which lost 0 bases and 4 bases, there was a span of 12 bases. The CDR3 is CSARDVRAPTGELFF. CDR3 DNA sequence: TGCAGTGCTAGAGATGTAAGGGCCCCCACCGGGGAGCTGTTTTTT.

V and J are TRBV12-3 or TRBV12-4 and TRBJ1-5; TRBD1 is a possible D gene (5 bases). Deletions cut 3 bases from V and 7 bases from J, with 10 bases between. The CDR3 has 13 residues. The CDR3 region has the DNA TGTGCCAGCAGTTTCTCGGGGGTACAGCCCCAGCATTTT. It codes for CASSFSGVQPQHF.

The V and J genes are TRBV27 and TRBJ2-7; D gene uncertain. The germline CDR1 and CDR2 sequences are MNHEY and SMNVEV (reference sequence). V lost 5 bases, J lost 3 bases, and 11 bases lay in between. CDR3 length: 13 amino acids. CDR3 region: CASSPRFNYEQYF. The CDR3 DNA sequence: TGTGCCAGCAGTCCACGGTTTAACTACGAGCAGTACTTC.

This clonotype was recorded a few times. J is TRBJ2-5 and V is TRBV5-1; 13 bases line up with TRBD2. Per the germline V gene, CDR1 is SGHRS and CDR2 is YFSETQ. The V and J ends lost 4 bases and 4 bases, in that order; junction bases with no gene match: 10. This CDR3 has 17 residues. The CDR3 region has the DNA TGCGCCAGCAGCCCTGGACTAGCGGGGGAGCTTACAGAGACCCAGTACTTC. Protein sequence: CASSPGLAGELTETQYF.

This clonotype has just a few counts. The chain has TRBV2 and TRBJ2-5, with D possibly called TRBD1 or TRBD2 (5 bases each). The germline gives CDR1 SNHLY, CDR2 FYNNEI. The CDR3 totals 13 residues. V was trimmed by 4 bases and J by 3 bases, leaving 9 bases between them. Here the CDR3 DNA reads TGTGCCAGCAGTGCGGGACCAAAAGAGACCCAGTACTTC. It specifies CASSAGPKETQYF. Supplemented by reference TRBV2 and TRBJ2-5, the full variable domain reads EPEVTQTPSHQVTQMGQEVILRCVPISNHLYFYWYRQILGQKVEFLVSFYNNEISEKSEIFDDQFSVERPDGSNFTLKIRSTKLEDSAMYFCASSAGPKETQYFGPGTRLLVL.

The chain joins TRBV29-1 to TRBJ2-3; 7 nucleotides line up with TRBD1. The CDR3 extends over 13 amino acids. The V gene end was trimmed by 7 bases and the J gene end by 0 bases; junction bases not matched to a gene: 4. Germline V CDR1 and CDR2: SQVTM, ANQGSEA. Written as DNA, the CDR3 is TGCAGCGCCGGGACAGATAGCACAGATACGCAGTATTTT. Amino acids: CSAGTDSTDTQYF.

The V and J genes are TRBV15 and TRBJ1-5; D is undetermined. Trimming removed 4 bases at V and 0 bases at J, with 7 bases between. The CDR3 runs to 14 residues. Germline-derived CDR1 and CDR2 are LNHNV and YYDKDF (reference sequence). In DNA, the CDR3 is TGTGCCACCAGCAAAGACCATAGCAATCAGCCCCAGCATTTT. Translation gives CATSKDHSNQPQHF.

The genes are TRBV5-1 and TRBJ1-1; no reliable D call. Germline lookup yields CDR1 SGHRS and CDR2 YFSETQ. Trimming stripped 6 bases from V and 1 base from J, with 13 bases between. The CDR3 has 14 residues. The CDR3 region is CASNFGLSNTEAFF. The CDR3 nucleotides read TGCGCCAGCAATTTCGGCCTTTCGAACACTGAAGCTTTCTTT.

The chain couples TRBV10-2 to TRBJ2-2; D may be TRBD2 (6 bases). Trimming took 8 bases from V and 3 from J, leaving 13 bases between them. The germline gives CDR1 WSHSY, CDR2 SAAADI. The CDR3 contains 14 residues. CDR3: CASRRGKDTGELFF. CDR3 coding DNA: TGCGCCAGCCGCCGGGGGAAGGACACCGGGGAGCTGTTTTTT.

The V gene is TRBV11-2, the J gene TRBJ2-2; possible D gene TRBD2, 5 bases. V was clipped by 5 bases and J by 0 bases, with 25 bases between them. The CDR3 is made up of 20 amino acids. Germline CDR1 reads SGHAT; CDR2 reads FQNNGV. CDR3 protein: CASSIPEAGLLRSNTGELFF. The DNA of the CDR3 is TGTGCCAGCAGCATCCCCGAGGCGGGTTTACTTCGATCGAACACCGGGGAGCTGTTTTTT.

This clonotype was counted between two and nine times. The V gene is TRBV6-5, the J gene TRBJ2-3; D unresolved. V shed 2 bases and J shed 3 bases, with 12 bases lying between them. The CDR3 extends over 15 amino acids. The germline CDR1 and CDR2 sequences are MNHEY and SVGAGI. The CDR3 loop is CASSYAGTGTDTQYF. CDR3 bases: TGTGCCAGCAGTTACGCCGGCACCGGGACAGATACGCAGTATTTT.

This clonotype was seen more than once but under ten times. The chain links TRBV12-5 to TRBJ1-4; D remains unclear. The CDR3 length is 15 residues. CDR1 LGHNT and CDR2 FRNRAP come from the germline V gene. Trimming pared 7 bases from V and 0 bases from J, leaving 12 bases between. CDR3: CASAQGWATNEKLFF. CDR3 nucleotides: TGTGCTAGTGCCCAAGGTTGGGCAACTAATGAAAAACTGTTTTTT.

This clonotype came up a few times. V gene TRBV12-3 or TRBV12-4 combines with J gene TRBJ2-3; 8 nucleotides align to TRBD2. This CDR3 has 14 residues. V dropped 6 bases and J dropped 4; count of bases not matched to a gene: 6. This CDR3 is CASSQTSESDTQYF. The CDR3 DNA reads TGTGCCAGCAGCCAGACTAGCGAGTCAGATACGCAGTATTTT.

This clonotype was counted between two and nine times. The V gene is TRBV5-1, the J gene TRBJ2-5; weak D call: TRBD1 (6 bases). V was cut by 3 bases and J by 1 base, with 16 bases left in between. The germline V gene encodes CDR1 SGHRS and CDR2 YFSETQ. The CDR3 runs to 16 residues. The CDR3 reads CASSYWTARLQETQYF. Written as DNA, the CDR3 is TGCGCCAGCAGCTACTGGACAGCAAGACTCCAAGAGACCCAGTACTTC.

This chain uses TRBV5-1 with TRBJ2-1; 8 bases line up with TRBD1. This CDR3 spans 14 amino acids. Germline V gene sequence: CDR1 SGHRS, CDR2 YFSETQ. Trimming took 3 bases from V and 7 from J; bases not matched to a gene: 6. As DNA, the CDR3 is TGCGCCAGCAGCTCCTTTAACAGGGGGAATGAGCAGTTCTTC. This translates into CASSSFNRGNEQFF.

In its sample, this clonotype was seen many times. The J gene is TRBJ2-4, the V gene TRBV20-1; D ambiguous. CDR1 is DFQATT and CDR2 is SNEGSKA in the germline V gene (reference sequence). Trimming left V 3 bases short and J 12 bases short, with 12 bases between. The CDR3 sequence is 11 residues long. This CDR3 is CSASRWYYQYF. DNA of the CDR3: TGCAGTGCTAGCCGCTGGTACTATCAGTACTTC.

This chain uses TRBV20-1 with TRBJ1-2; a possible D gene is TRBD1 (5 bases). The V end was cut by 1 base, the J end by 4 bases, with 16 bases between. The CDR3 is 15 residues long. CDR1 is DFQATT, CDR2 SNEGSKA, per germline (reference sequence). The CDR3 is CSARGLRDGGYGYTF. The CDR3 DNA sequence: TGCAGTGCTAGAGGCCTCAGGGACGGTGGCTATGGCTACACCTTC.